The 30 T cell receptor beta chains reported below all come from one sample, sequenced in a study of neurological immune-mediated disorders. TCRdb analysed the 5' RACE reads with MiXCR anew, one entry per CDR3 protein. The data contain some 60,000 distinct CDR3 sequences, 3% to 4.5% of them seen just once; the ten biggest clones take up approximately 3.4%. Input material: PBMCs. These receptors were taken from a young woman with multiple sclerosis.

At least ten counts were recorded for this clonotype. This chain links TRBV20-1 with TRBJ2-7, with 7 positions matching TRBD1. V lost 5 bases to trimming and J lost 3 bases; unmatched junction nucleotides: 13. CDR1 DFQATT and CDR2 SNEGSKA come from the germline V gene (reference sequence). The CDR3 runs to 15 residues. This chain's CDR3 is CSAPLPGQTRYEQYF. The CDR3 DNA follows: TGCAGTGCTCCCCTCCCGGGACAGACACGCTACGAGCAGTACTTC.

This clonotype was seen ten or more times. V and J are TRBV11-2 and TRBJ2-3; no clear D. CDR3 length: 14 amino acids. Germline-derived CDR1 and CDR2 are SGHAT and FQNNGV. V dropped 0 bases and J dropped 1 base, with 5 bases sitting between them. The CDR3 DNA is TGTGCCAGCAGCTTAGATCCAGGCACAGATACGCAGTATTTT. Translating it yields CASSLDPGTDTQYF.

Ten or more counts support this clonotype. The J gene is TRBJ1-4, the V gene TRBV6-4; TRBD1 is a possible D gene (6 bases). The germline V gene has CDR1 MRHNA and CDR2 SNTAGT. The CDR3 has 15 residues. The germline V and J ends were trimmed by 3 bases and 2 bases, with 10 bases remaining between them. In nucleotides, the CDR3 is TGTGCCAGCAGTGAACAGGGAGGCACTAATGAAAAACTGTTTTTT. Encoded protein: CASSEQGGTNEKLFF.

This clonotype has at least ten counts. The chain has TRBV28 and TRBJ2-7; 10 positions match TRBD2. CDR1 and CDR2 (germline): MDHEN, SYDVKM. There are 17 residues in the CDR3. V gave up 3 bases and J gave up 4 bases; unmatched junction bases: 12. The CDR3 protein is CASSFSGPSGSWYEQYF. The CDR3 DNA reads as TGTGCCAGCAGTTTTTCGGGGCCTAGCGGGAGCTGGTACGAGCAGTACTTC.

This clonotype was observed many times. V gene TRBV6-4 combines with J gene TRBJ2-1; 7 bases align to TRBD1. V lost 2 bases, J lost 4 bases, and 2 bases stayed unmatched. CDR3 length equals 14 residues. The germline CDR1 and CDR2 sequences are MRHNA and SNTAGT. CDR3 region: CASSDGTDYNEQFF. CDR3 nucleotide sequence: TGTGCCAGCAGTGACGGGACAGATTACAATGAGCAGTTCTTC.

This clonotype has just a few counts. V gene TRBV6-2 or TRBV6-3 combines with J gene TRBJ1-6; the match to TRBD1 covers 7 bases. The V gene end was trimmed by 2 bases and the J gene end by 2 bases; junction bases not matched to a gene: 0. CDR1 is MNHEY, CDR2 SVGEGT, per germline. The CDR3 consists of 15 residues. The CDR3 DNA reads as TGTGCCAGCAGTTACGGACAGGCCTATAATTCACCCCTCCACTTT. Its translation is CASSYGQAYNSPLHF.

This clonotype was counted ten times or more. This chain uses TRBV12-3 or TRBV12-4 with TRBJ1-2, with a tentative D call TRBD1 (6 bases). Trimming shortened V by 5 bases and J by 4 bases, and 20 bases separated the two germline ends. CDR3 length equals 16 residues. CDR3 sequence (DNA): TGTGCCAGCAGTCCGAACCCGGGGGGGGCTCTCTATGGCTACACCTTC. The encoded protein is CASSPNPGGALYGYTF.

At least ten counts were recorded for this clonotype. The rearrangement joins TRBV6-6 to TRBJ1-5; 9 nucleotides agree with TRBD1. The CDR3 consists of 16 residues. The trim removed 6 bases at V and 1 base at J, leaving 7 bases unmatched. Germline V gene sequence: CDR1 MNHNY, CDR2 SVGAGI (reference sequence). The CDR3 nucleotides are TGTGCCAGCAGCAGACAGGGGGGGGGGAGCAATCAGCCCCAGCATTTT. Translation gives CASSRQGGGSNQPQHF.

This clonotype has a count of ten or more. The chain has TRBV20-1 and TRBJ2-3; the D gene is possibly TRBD2 (5 bases). The CDR3 runs to 12 residues. Germline V gene lookup returns CDR1 DFQATT and CDR2 SNEGSKA (reference sequence). Deletions cut 5 bases from V and 10 bases from J, with 16 bases between. CDR3 DNA sequence: TGCAGTGCTTACGGGGAACAAAGCGCGCAGTATTTT. Translated: CSAYGEQSAQYF.

In its sample, this clonotype was seen many times. The chain joins TRBV11-3 to TRBJ2-3; 7 nucleotides agree with TRBD1. CDR3 length: 16 amino acids. V lost 3 bases, J lost 6 bases, and 12 bases stayed unmatched. Germline CDR1 SGHNT, CDR2 YENEEA. CDR3 protein: CASSFRKGTVRDTQYF. In nucleotides, the CDR3 is TGTGCCAGCAGCTTCCGGAAAGGGACAGTCAGGGATACGCAGTATTTT.

This clonotype has at least ten counts. This chain uses TRBV7-2 with TRBJ1-4; 8 nucleotides match TRBD1. With 4 bases clipped from V and 11 bases from J, the junction kept 3 bases outside the gene matches. This CDR3 region has 12 residues. Germline lookup yields CDR1 SGHTA and CDR2 FQGNSA. The CDR3 nucleotides are TGTGCCAGCAGCTGGAGGACAGGGAAACTGTTTTTT. Translating it yields CASSWRTGKLFF. The whole variable domain, remainder taken from reference TRBV7-2 and TRBJ1-4, is GAGVSQSPSNKVTEKGKDVELRCDPISGHTALYWYRQSLGQGLEFLIYFQGNSAPDKSGLPSDRFSAERTGGSVSTLTIQRTQQEDSAVYLCASSWRTGKLFFGSGTQLSVL.

On this clonotype: A much larger clone is a single base away; this may be a read error. This chain uses TRBV15 with TRBJ2-1; tentatively, D is TRBD1 (6 bases). Trimming removed 6 bases at V and 3 bases at J, with 18 bases between. Germline assignment: CDR1 LNHNV and CDR2 YYDKDF (reference sequence). This CDR3 is built from 16 residues. Here the CDR3 reads CATRELQGLGYNEQFF. CDR3 in DNA: TGTGCCACCAGGGAACTACAGGGATTAGGCTACAATGAGCAGTTCTTC. Variable domain in full (rest from reference TRBV15 and TRBJ2-1): DAMVIQNPRYQVTQFGKPVTLSCSQTLNHNVMYWYQQKSSQAPKLLFHYYDKDFNNEADTPDNFQSRRPNTSFCFLDIRSPGLGDTAMYLCATRELQGLGYNEQFFGPGTRLTVL.

This clonotype was counted many times. The rearrangement links TRBV5-1 to TRBJ1-1; D unclear. Germline values: CDR1 SGHRS, CDR2 YFSETQ. V was clipped by 4 bases and J by 4 bases, with 17 bases between them. The CDR3 loop spans 15 amino acids. CDR3 DNA sequence: TGCGCCAGCAGCCCGGCCGAGTCAGATCGCACTGAAGCTTTCTTT. Translated: CASSPAESDRTEAFF.

At least ten counts were recorded for this clonotype. The junction differs from germline at one of its ends, possibly a read error. The chain is built from TRBV12-3 or TRBV12-4 and TRBJ2-7; D is perhaps TRBD1 or TRBD2 (5 bases each). The CDR3 totals 14 residues. The CDR3, as DNA: TGTGCCAGCAGCTTAGGGACGTCTGCAGGGGAGCAGTACTTC. This gives the protein CASSLGTSAGEQYF.

This clonotype came up many times. This chain uses TRBV27 with TRBJ2-7; D is unresolved. Trimming took 7 bases from V and 5 from J, leaving 15 bases between them. The CDR3 extends over 13 amino acids. Germline loops: CDR1 MNHEY, CDR2 SMNVEV (reference sequence). The CDR3 DNA reads TGTGCCAGCAAGTCCCCCCGGTTCGACGAGCAGTACTTC. Protein product: CASKSPRFDEQYF.

This clonotype was detected many times. The chain is built from TRBV6-2 or TRBV6-3 and TRBJ2-5; D assignment may be TRBD1 or TRBD2 (5 bases each). The CDR3 spans 14 residues. Germline CDR1 reads MNHEY; CDR2 reads SVGEGT. Trimming left V 6 bases short and J 2 bases short, with 13 bases between. DNA of the CDR3: TGTGCCAGCAGCCCCCGGGGCGTGCAAGAGACCCAGTACTTC. Amino acids: CASSPRGVQETQYF.

With respect to this clonotype: This may be a read error: a much more frequent sequence differs by one nucleotide. The conserved phenylalanine or tryptophan is not found at the CDR3 terminus, so this likely reflects a read error. The chain has TRBV10-1 and TRBJ2-7; D tentatively fits TRBD1 or TRBD2 (5 bases each). Between the trimmed V and J ends, which lost 5 bases and 0 bases, there was a span of 8 bases. This CDR3 is 13 amino acids long. Germline V CDR1 and CDR2: WNHNN, SYGVQD (reference sequence). CDR3: CASSPGTSYEQYC. The CDR3 nucleotides are TGCGCCAGCAGTCCAGGGACCTCCTACGAGCAGTACTGC.

This clonotype has ten or more counts. The chain has TRBV15 and TRBJ1-2; D is perhaps TRBD1 (6 bases). Trimming removed 7 bases from V and 4 bases from J, with 10 bases in between. This CDR3 has 12 amino acids. CDR1 LNHNV and CDR2 YYDKDF come from the germline V gene (reference sequence). DNA for the CDR3: TGTGCCACCACCGCGGACAGCTATGGCTACACCTTC. It specifies CATTADSYGYTF.

The table lists this clonotype with many counts. The chain combines TRBV7-2 with TRBJ2-2; unclear D gene. This CDR3 has 15 residues. Germline V CDR1 and CDR2: SGHTA, FQGNSA. With 1 base removed from V and 8 bases from J, the gap between germline ends came to 14 bases. The CDR3 sequence is CASSLVGLGRGELFF. The CDR3 coding sequence is TGTGCCAGCAGCTTAGTAGGCCTAGGGCGTGGGGAGCTGTTTTTT. The complete variable domain, with remaining parts taken from reference TRBV7-2 and TRBJ2-2, reads GAGVSQSPSNKVTEKGKDVELRCDPISGHTALYWYRQSLGQGLEFLIYFQGNSAPDKSGLPSDRFSAERTGGSVSTLTIQRTQQEDSAVYLCASSLVGLGRGELFFGEGSRLTVL.

There are many counts of this clonotype. The J gene is TRBJ1-5, the V gene TRBV5-1; no definite D call. The CDR3 totals 13 residues. V lost 1 base and J 11 bases, leaving 13 bases between the germline ends. Germline values: CDR1 SGHRS, CDR2 YFSETQ. The CDR3: CASSLIAGTAQHF. The CDR3 DNA sequence: TGCGCCAGCAGCTTGATAGCGGGCACGGCCCAGCATTTT. Complete variable domain (other parts from reference TRBV5-1 and TRBJ1-5): KAGVTQTPRYLIKTRGQQVTLSCSPISGHRSVSWYQQTPGQGLQFLFEYFSETQRNKGNFPGRFSGRQFSNSRSEMNVSTLELGDSALYLCASSLIAGTAQHFGDGTRLSIL.

This clonotype has a count of ten or more. J is TRBJ2-2 and V is TRBV14; D is ambiguous. Trimming stripped 3 bases from V and 6 bases from J, with 8 bases between. CDR3 length equals 13 residues. CDR1 and CDR2 from the germline V gene are SGHDN and FVKESK. The CDR3 nucleotides read TGTGCCAGCAGCCACGTCTGGGCCGGGGAGCTGTTTTTT. Translation gives CASSHVWAGELFF.

This clonotype was seen only a few times. A single base separates this from a much larger clone, so it may be a read error. The chain couples TRBV28 to TRBJ1-1; D might be TRBD1 (5 bases). Deletions cut 4 bases from V and 5 bases from J, with 23 bases between. CDR1 and CDR2 from the germline V gene are MDHEN and SYDVKM. CDR3 length equals 17 residues. CDR3 sequence reads: CASSSVGGGPNLTEAFF. As DNA, the CDR3 is TGTGCCAGCAGTTCTGTTGGGGGAGGACCTAATCTAACTGAAGCTTTCTTT.

This clonotype was observed at least ten times. This chain connects TRBV20-1 to TRBJ1-5, with 7 bases fitting TRBD1. The CDR3 extends over 16 amino acids. Trimming removed 0 bases from V and 5 bases from J; junction bases left unmatched: 10. CDR1 is DFQATT and CDR2 is SNEGSKA in the germline V gene (reference sequence). The CDR3 spells CSARDLWQGVYQPQHF. CDR3 sequence (DNA): TGCAGTGCTAGAGATCTTTGGCAGGGGGTTTATCAGCCCCAGCATTTT.

The gene calls are TRBV20-1 and TRBJ2-3, with no clear D. The CDR3 runs 12 residues. V was shortened by 2 bases and J by 2 bases, with 5 bases between the two germline ends. Germline lookup yields CDR1 DFQATT and CDR2 SNEGSKA (reference sequence). CDR3: CSARTNTDTQYF. The CDR3 bases are TGCAGTGCTAGAACTAACACAGATACGCAGTATTTT.

This clonotype was seen many times. The chain uses TRBV5-1 and TRBJ2-7, with D possibly called TRBD1 or TRBD2 (7 bases each). V was shortened by 2 bases and J by 0 bases, with 12 bases between the two germline ends. Germline lookup yields CDR1 SGHRS and CDR2 YFSETQ. The CDR3 length is 15 residues. CDR3 DNA sequence: TGCGCCAGCAGCTTCGGGGGGACAGACTCCTACGAGCAGTACTTC. Encoded protein: CASSFGGTDSYEQYF.

Many counts were recorded for this clonotype. The chain couples TRBV20-1 to TRBJ2-5; 8 bases agree with TRBD1. The junction had 1 base not matched to a gene; V was cut back by 1 base and J by 3 bases. This CDR3 has 13 amino acids. Germline V gene data show CDR1 as DFQATT and CDR2 as SNEGSKA (reference sequence). The CDR3 nucleotides read TGCAGTGCTAGAGCGGACAGGGAAGAGACCCAGTACTTC. This gives the protein CSARADREETQYF.

This clonotype was counted many times. As DNA, the CDR3 is TGTGCCAGCAGCCAAGGTAGAAGTGGTGTCGCCTACAATGAGCAGTTCTTC. This sequence encodes CASSQGRSGVAYNEQFF. This chain connects TRBV3-1 to TRBJ2-1, with no clear D. Germline CDR1 reads LGHDT; CDR2 reads YNNKEL (reference sequence). V was cut by 1 base and J by 2 bases, with 15 bases left in between. The length of the CDR3 is 17 residues.

This clonotype was seen at least ten times. The CDR3 loop is CSAKRTGLSTDTQYF. As DNA, the CDR3 is TGCAGTGCTAAACGGACAGGGCTAAGCACAGATACGCAGTATTTT. J is TRBJ2-3 and V is TRBV20-1, with 8 bases identical to TRBD1. CDR3 length: 15 amino acids. V trimming: 4 bases; J trimming: 0 bases; junction bases outside the gene matches: 6. Germline V gene lookup returns CDR1 DFQATT and CDR2 SNEGSKA (reference sequence).

With respect to this clonotype: This could be a read error, since a much larger clone is one nucleotide away. CDR3: CASSKASLQQFF. In DNA, the CDR3 is TGTGCCAGCAGCAAGGCGAGCCTTCAGCAGTTCTTC. The chain combines TRBV21-1 with TRBJ2-1. TRBV21-1 is classified as a pseudogene. CDR3 length: 12 amino acids.

This clonotype was recorded at least ten times. The chain links TRBV20-1 to TRBJ1-1; D ambiguous. Trimming took off 3 bases at V and 8 bases at J, with 13 bases between the two ends. The germline CDR1 and CDR2 sequences are DFQATT and SNEGSKA (reference sequence). This CDR3 contains 12 residues. For the CDR3, the DNA is TGCAGTGCTAGTGAAACAGAAGTCGAAGCTTTCTTT. Encoded protein: CSASETEVEAFF.